Presented here are 24 T cell receptor beta chains from one specimen sequenced in a study of shared clonotypes between healthy human individuals (TCRdb year 2020). The method behind the library was the immunoSEQ multiplex PCR assay. The immuneACCESS repertoire file appears here via TCRdb, limited to in-frame rearrangements. These files lack a portion of the clones; in checked studies, under half of the deficit traces to unresolved V genes, and the cause of the others is not known. In this sample the table shows over 1.5 million clones, approximately 98% of which occur a single time. Jointly, the top ten make up about 0.45% of the sample. Source material: naive CD4+ T cells sorted from blood. Sample cell subset or site, as interpreted from the label and publication: CD45RA+ positively selected. The receptors stem from a man younger than 40 in good health.

The V gene is TRBV28, the J gene TRBJ1-5; D unclear. The germline gives CDR1 MDHEN, CDR2 SYDVKM. Trimming took off 7 bases at V and 0 bases at J, with 13 bases between the two ends. This CDR3 contains 15 residues. The CDR3 sequence: CASISPRYSNQPQHF. Here the CDR3 DNA reads TGTGCCAGCATCAGCCCTCGCTATAGCAATCAGCCCCAGCATTTT.

The gene calls are TRBV7-9 and TRBJ2-5; weak D call: TRBD1 (6 bases). Trimming took 2 bases from V and 3 from J, leaving 10 bases between them. Germline V lookup: CDR1 SEHNR, CDR2 FQNEAQ (reference sequence). The CDR3 loop spans 14 amino acids. The CDR3 sequence: CASSLSTGKETQYF. DNA for the CDR3: TGTGCCAGCAGCTTATCCACAGGGAAAGAGACCCAGTACTTC.

V gene TRBV6-6 combines with J gene TRBJ2-3; 14 bases agree with TRBD2. Germline assignment: CDR1 MNHNY and CDR2 SVGAGI (reference sequence). The CDR3 length is 15 residues. V lost 6 bases, J lost 4 bases, and 3 bases stayed unmatched. The CDR3 region is CASRGTSGSSDTQYF. DNA for the CDR3: TGTGCCAGCAGGGGGACTAGCGGGAGTTCAGATACGCAGTATTTT.

As regards this clone: Distinct nucleotide sequences in the sample also encode this CDR3. The chain has TRBV27 and TRBJ1-5; D is perhaps TRBD1 (5 bases). The CDR3 contains 14 residues. Germline CDR1 and CDR2: MNHEY and SMNVEV (reference sequence). V lost 3 bases and J 0 bases, leaving 6 bases between the germline ends. DNA for the CDR3: TGTGCCAGCAGTTTTCAGGGTAGCAATCAGCCCCAGCATTTT. As protein: CASSFQGSNQPQHF.

The V call is TRBV10-3, the J call TRBJ2-7; D tentatively fits TRBD1 or TRBD2 (6 bases each). Looked up from germline, CDR1 is ENHRY and CDR2 is SYGVKD. The germline V and J ends were trimmed by 4 bases and 2 bases, with 15 bases remaining between them. The CDR3 covers 15 residues. The chain's CDR3 is CAISGLGGRTYEQYF. The CDR3 DNA follows: TGTGCCATCAGTGGTCTTGGGGGGCGTACCTACGAGCAGTACTTC.

The CDR3: CASSLKTEQFF. CDR3 DNA: TGTGCCAGCAGCCTAAAGACTGAGCAGTTCTTC. The J gene is TRBJ2-1, the V gene TRBV11-1; no clear D. The germline V gene has CDR1 SGHAT and CDR2 FQDESV (reference sequence). The V and J ends lost 5 bases and 9 bases respectively, with 8 bases between them. CDR3 length equals 11 residues.

In regard to this clone: Other DNA sequences in the same sample also yield this CDR3. The chain links TRBV27 to TRBJ2-5, with D unresolved. This CDR3 region has 13 residues. In germline, CDR1 is MNHEY, CDR2 SMNVEV (reference sequence). The V and J ends lost 3 bases and 1 base respectively, with 6 bases between them. This CDR3 is CASSFLAQETQYF. The DNA of the CDR3 is TGTGCCAGCAGTTTTTTGGCCCAAGAGACCCAGTACTTC.

The CDR3 region has the DNA TGTGCCAGCAGCTCCTTAGCGTTAGGGGACTCCTACGAGCAGTACTTC. Residues: CASSSLALGDSYEQYF. The chain employs TRBV5-4 and TRBJ2-7; D is perhaps TRBD1 or TRBD2 (5 bases each). V was shortened by 3 bases and J by 0 bases, with 16 bases between the two germline ends. The CDR3 has 16 amino acids. Germline CDR1 SGHNT, CDR2 YYREEE (reference sequence). The whole variable domain, filled in from reference TRBV5-4 and TRBJ2-7, reads ETGVTQSPTHLIKTRGQQVTLRCSSQSGHNTVSWYQQALGQGPQFIFQYYREEENGRGNFPPRFSGLQFPNYSSELNVNALELDDSALYLCASSSLALGDSYEQYFGPGTRLTVT.

This chain uses TRBV15 with TRBJ1-5; TRBD1 agrees at 7 bases. V dropped 9 bases and J dropped 7; count of bases not matched to a gene: 30. This CDR3 is built from 20 residues. Germline CDR1 is LNHNV and CDR2 is YYDKDF (reference sequence). The CDR3 loop is CATSDKGATGWLARGQPQHF. The CDR3 DNA reads as TGTGCCACTTCGGATAAGGGGGCCACGGGCTGGCTGGCGCGGGGGCAGCCCCAGCATTTT.

The chain recombines TRBV7-9 with TRBJ2-7; D perhaps matches TRBD2 (6 bases). The V and J ends lost 6 bases and 5 bases respectively, with 26 bases between them. Looked up from germline, CDR1 is SEHNR and CDR2 is FQNEAQ (reference sequence). The CDR3 loop spans 17 amino acids. The CDR3 region has the DNA TGTGCCAGCAGTGAGCCCGGGGGTGTCGAAGTCTACCACGAGCAGTACTTC. Protein: CASSEPGGVEVYHEQYF.

This clone appeared once. This chain links TRBV10-3 with TRBJ2-7; 8 positions match TRBD1. V dropped 2 bases and J dropped 2; count of bases not matched to a gene: 5. This CDR3 is 15 amino acids long. CDR1 and CDR2 from the germline V gene are ENHRY and SYGVKD. CDR3 in amino acids: CAISEGQGGTYEQYF. The CDR3 DNA reads as TGTGCCATCAGTGAGGGACAGGGCGGAACCTACGAGCAGTACTTC.

The gene calls are TRBV5-1 and TRBJ2-7; D is perhaps TRBD1 or TRBD2 (5 bases each). Per the germline V gene, CDR1 is SGHRS and CDR2 is YFSETQ. The CDR3 spans 15 residues. Trimming took 2 bases from V and 9 from J, leaving 21 bases between them. The DNA for the CDR3 is TGCGCCAGCAGCTTCCTAGGGGCAGGAGGTACGTCGCAGTACTTC. Translating gives CASSFLGAGGTSQYF.

The rearrangement links TRBV28 to TRBJ1-4; D unclear. Germline CDR1 and CDR2: MDHEN and SYDVKM. The CDR3 is 15 residues long. With 3 bases removed from V and 0 bases from J, the gap between germline ends came to 8 bases. CDR3 loop: CASSLIEATNEKLFF. The CDR3, as DNA: TGTGCCAGCAGTTTGATCGAAGCAACTAATGAAAAACTGTTTTTT.

This clone appeared once. This chain uses TRBV18 with TRBJ2-1; tentatively, D is TRBD1 (5 bases). V lost 3 bases, J lost 5 bases, and 17 bases lay in between. The CDR3 extends over 16 amino acids. CDR1 is KGHSH and CDR2 is LQKENI in the germline V gene. CDR3 sequence reads: CASSPKRGSPNNEQFF. Written as DNA, the CDR3 is TGTGCCAGCTCACCGAAAAGGGGCTCCCCGAACAATGAGCAGTTCTTC.

V and J are TRBV5-4 and TRBJ2-3; possible D gene TRBD2, 6 bases. The V end lost 2 bases, the J end lost 5 bases, and 15 bases lay between the germline ends. The CDR3 contains 15 residues. Germline V gene data show CDR1 as SGHNT and CDR2 as YYREEE (reference sequence). CDR3 loop: CASSFGRTSRDTQYF. DNA of the CDR3: TGTGCCAGCAGCTTTGGGAGGACTTCACGAGATACGCAGTATTTT. Together with reference TRBV5-4 and TRBJ2-3, the CDR3 gives the full variable domain: ETGVTQSPTHLIKTRGQQVTLRCSSQSGHNTVSWYQQALGQGPQFIFQYYREEENGRGNFPPRFSGLQFPNYSSELNVNALELDDSALYLCASSFGRTSRDTQYFGPGTRLTVL.

This sequence joins TRBV6-5 and TRBJ1-2; D not certain. V gave up 6 bases and J gave up 8 bases, with 16 bases separating them. The CDR3 is 13 residues long. CDR1 MNHEY and CDR2 SVGAGI come from the germline V gene. The CDR3 bases are TGTGCCAGCAGGCGACGTTGGGCGGTGGGCTACACCTTC. It is translated as CASRRRWAVGYTF.

The chain carries TRBV14 and TRBJ1-1; no definite D call. The CDR3 is made up of 13 amino acids. Germline CDR1 and CDR2: SGHDN and FVKESK. Trimming took 5 bases from V and 0 from J, leaving 7 bases between them. The CDR3 here is CASSLSMNTEAFF. Here the CDR3 DNA reads TGTGCCAGCAGCTTATCGATGAACACTGAAGCTTTCTTT.

V gene TRBV5-1 combines with J gene TRBJ2-1; D unclear. Germline CDR1 and CDR2: SGHRS and YFSETQ. The CDR3 runs to 13 residues. Trimming removed 4 bases at V and 8 bases at J, with 13 bases between. CDR3 coding DNA: TGCGCCAGCAGCCGAGGAGCCGGAGATGAGCAGTTCTTC. Translation: CASSRGAGDEQFF.

The genes are TRBV5-6 and TRBJ2-3, with D perhaps being TRBD1 or TRBD2 (5 bases each). CDR3 length equals 17 residues. Trimming pared 1 base from V and 0 bases from J, leaving 15 bases between. Germline V CDR1 and CDR2: SGHDT, YYEEEE. This chain's CDR3 is CASSLSGRLSSTDTQYF. DNA for the CDR3: TGTGCCAGCAGCTTGTCGGGACGGCTTTCTAGCACAGATACGCAGTATTTT.

The rearrangement joins TRBV29-1 to TRBJ1-5; 7 bases line up with TRBD1. Per germline, CDR1 SQVTM and CDR2 ANQGSEA. The CDR3 runs to 13 residues. V trimming: 2 bases; J trimming: 3 bases; junction bases outside the gene matches: 1. The CDR3 coding sequence is TGCAGCGTTGAAACAGGGGTCAATCAGCCCCAGCATTTT. As protein: CSVETGVNQPQHF.

The chain couples TRBV5-1 to TRBJ1-2, with D possibly being TRBD1 (6 bases). V gave up 2 bases and J gave up 8 bases, with 13 bases separating them. This CDR3 has 13 residues. Per germline, CDR1 SGHRS and CDR2 YFSETQ. The chain's CDR3 is CASSFYGGDGYTF. CDR3 in DNA: TGCGCCAGCAGCTTCTACGGGGGCGACGGCTACACCTTC.

The chain recombines TRBV5-1 with TRBJ1-2, with D hard to call. V lost 4 bases, J lost 6 bases, and 10 bases lay in between. CDR1 is SGHRS and CDR2 is YFSETQ in the germline V gene. The CDR3 is 12 residues long. CDR3 sequence reads: CASSQLRDGYTF. The CDR3 DNA reads TGCGCCAGCAGCCAGCTCCGGGATGGCTACACCTTC.

The chain links TRBV27 to TRBJ2-7, with D perhaps TRBD1 (7 bases). The V and J ends lost 6 bases and 1 base respectively, with 16 bases between them. The CDR3 extends over 15 amino acids. Germline loops: CDR1 MNHEY, CDR2 SMNVEV (reference sequence). CDR3 residues: CASRWHQGGSYEQYF. The DNA of the CDR3 is TGTGCCAGCAGATGGCATCAGGGGGGATCCTACGAGCAGTACTTC.

The chain uses TRBV28 and TRBJ2-3, with 11 bases aligning to TRBD2. Germline V lookup: CDR1 MDHEN, CDR2 SYDVKM. V gave up 1 base and J gave up 1 base; unmatched junction bases: 4. The CDR3 extends over 17 amino acids. DNA for the CDR3: TGTGCCAGCAGTTTATCGGGACTAGCGGAAGGCACAGATACGCAGTATTTT. Amino acids: CASSLSGLAEGTDTQYF.